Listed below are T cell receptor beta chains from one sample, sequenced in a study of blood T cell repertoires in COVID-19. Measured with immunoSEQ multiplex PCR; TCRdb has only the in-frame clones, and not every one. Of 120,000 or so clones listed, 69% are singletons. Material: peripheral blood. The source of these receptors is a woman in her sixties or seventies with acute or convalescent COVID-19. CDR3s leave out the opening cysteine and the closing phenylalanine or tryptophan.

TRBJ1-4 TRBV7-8 ASSFGQAVNEKLF
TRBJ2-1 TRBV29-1 SVNGGQTVNEQF
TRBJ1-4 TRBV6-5 ASSYRAGNEKLF
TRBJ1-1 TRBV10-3 AINAGQMNTEAF
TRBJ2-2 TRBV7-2 ASSTGGGTGELF
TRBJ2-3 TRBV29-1 SVRDRLRTDTQY
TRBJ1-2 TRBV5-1 ASSLGDRGSYT
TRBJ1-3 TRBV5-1 ASSSGHSGNTIY
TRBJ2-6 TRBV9 ASSVATHSGANVLT
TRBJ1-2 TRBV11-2 ASSPGHSNYGYT
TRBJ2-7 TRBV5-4 ASSLERTGASEQY
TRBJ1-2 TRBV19 ASSPREGSNYGYT
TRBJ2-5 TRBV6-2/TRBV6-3 ASSYRTSGEETQY
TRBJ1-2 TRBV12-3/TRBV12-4 ASSFGQGWGYT
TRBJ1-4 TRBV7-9 ASSAGQSTNEKLF
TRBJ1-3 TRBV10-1 ASSPGIGGNTIY
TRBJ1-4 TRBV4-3 ASSATTVTNEKLF
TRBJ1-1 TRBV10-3 AISGSMNTEAF
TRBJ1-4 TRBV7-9 ASSFSGTGGATEKLF
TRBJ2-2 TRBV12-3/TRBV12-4 ASSFHTGELF
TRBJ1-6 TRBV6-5 ASSYRGFGSPLH
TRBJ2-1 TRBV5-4 ASSLDWSSYNEQF
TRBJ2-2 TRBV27 ASSQTGRLGELF
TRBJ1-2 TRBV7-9 AGSQGNYGYT
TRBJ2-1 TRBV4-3 ASSLDTGSYNEQF
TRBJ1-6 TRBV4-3 ASSQEGQGENSPLH
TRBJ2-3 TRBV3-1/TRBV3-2 ASSQGIAGADTQY
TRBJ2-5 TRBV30 AWSVRRLAGSRETQY
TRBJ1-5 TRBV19 ASSEQGVSNQPQH
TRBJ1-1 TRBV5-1 ASSLGTVMNTEAF
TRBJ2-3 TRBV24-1 ATSDGQGNTDTQY
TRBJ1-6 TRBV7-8 ASSLDSNSPNSPLH
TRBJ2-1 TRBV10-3 AIRATTGKSYNEQF
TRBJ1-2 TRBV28 ASSFAGYGYT